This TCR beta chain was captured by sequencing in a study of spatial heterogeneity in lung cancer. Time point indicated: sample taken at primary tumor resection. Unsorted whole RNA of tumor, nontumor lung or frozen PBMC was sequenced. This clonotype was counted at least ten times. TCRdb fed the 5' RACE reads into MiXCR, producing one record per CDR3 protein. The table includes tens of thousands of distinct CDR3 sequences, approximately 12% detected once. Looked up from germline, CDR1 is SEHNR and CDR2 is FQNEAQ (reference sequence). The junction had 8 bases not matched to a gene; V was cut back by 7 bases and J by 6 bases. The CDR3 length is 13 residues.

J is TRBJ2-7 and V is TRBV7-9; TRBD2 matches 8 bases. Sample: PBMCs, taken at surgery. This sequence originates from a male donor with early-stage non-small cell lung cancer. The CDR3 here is CASTGLVPGEQYF. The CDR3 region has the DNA TGTGCCAGCACGGGACTAGTCCCTGGCGAGCAGTACTTC. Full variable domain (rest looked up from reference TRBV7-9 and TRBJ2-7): DTGVSQNPRHKITKRGQNVTFRCDPISEHNRLYWYRQTLGQGPEFLTYFQNEAQLEKSRLLSDRFSAERPKGSFSTLEIQRTEQGDSAMYLCASTGLVPGEQYFGPGTRLTVT.